One sample yielded the 29 T cell receptor beta chains listed below, sequenced in a study of human T cells and chemical hapten exposure. The time point was: patch test 3, about 24 weeks after DPC sensitization. Treatment in this sample: therapeutic diphenylcyclopropenone sensitization with weekly scalp DPC. Each CDR3 protein gets one entry after TCRdb re-called the RACE reads with MiXCR. This sample has roughly 100,000 distinct CDR3 sequences, with under 35% found just once. This sample comprised whole blood, obtained in connection with sensitization to the hapten diphenylcyclopropenone (DPC). The receptors were sampled from a middle-aged man with alopecia areata. Some clones in this sample may be carry-over from other donors' samples.

This clonotype was observed a few times. The CDR3 region has the DNA TGTGCCAGCAGTTTAGCACAGCACACAGATACGCAGTATTTT. Translating gives CASSLAQHTDTQYF. The J gene is TRBJ2-3, the V gene TRBV12-3 or TRBV12-4; D gene ambiguous. CDR3 length: 14 residues. V was cut by 0 bases and J by 2 bases, with 6 bases left in between.

In this sample, this clonotype turned up a few times. V and J are TRBV6-6 and TRBJ2-5; tentative D call: TRBD2 (6 bases). This CDR3 has 13 residues. Per germline, CDR1 MNHNY and CDR2 SVGAGI (reference sequence). V lost 5 bases and J 4 bases, leaving 11 bases between the germline ends. The CDR3 loop is CASSREAGETQYF. The CDR3 DNA sequence: TGTGCCAGCAGTAGGGAGGCAGGAGAGACCCAGTACTTC.

The table lists this clonotype with a few counts. CDR3 region: CSASYIENIQYF. The DNA for the CDR3 is TGCAGTGCTAGCTATATAGAAAACATTCAGTACTTC. The V gene is TRBV20-1, the J gene TRBJ2-4; D gene ambiguous. The V end lost 3 bases, the J end lost 5 bases, and 8 bases lay between the germline ends. Germline loops: CDR1 DFQATT, CDR2 SNEGSKA (reference sequence). The CDR3 runs to 12 residues.

The chain combines TRBV20-1 with TRBJ2-7; TRBD2 agrees at 8 bases. CDR1 is DFQATT and CDR2 is SNEGSKA in the germline V gene (reference sequence). The CDR3 runs 14 residues. Trimming took 6 bases from V and 6 from J; bases not matched to a gene: 13. CDR3 sequence (DNA): TGCAGTGCGCTACTAGCGGCAAGCAACTCCGAGCAGTACTTC. Its translation: CSALLAASNSEQYF.

The chain combines TRBV24-1 with TRBJ2-2, with 9 bases that match TRBD1. Trimming cost V 0 bases and J 3 bases; bases outside gene matches: 1. CDR3 length: 16 residues. The V gene's germline CDR1 is KGHDR and CDR2 SFDVKD. The CDR3 region has the DNA TGTGCCACCAGTGATTTGACAGGGGGCGACACCGGGGAGCTGTTTTTT. Its protein is CATSDLTGGDTGELFF.

This clonotype was picked up a small number of times. V gene TRBV10-2 combines with J gene TRBJ2-1; 14 nucleotides match TRBD2. V lost 4 bases, J lost 15 bases, and 11 bases stayed unmatched. The V gene's germline CDR1 is WSHSY and CDR2 SAAADI. CDR3 length: 15 amino acids. The CDR3 loop reads CASSAGTSGSLYLFF. The CDR3 DNA follows: TGCGCCAGCAGTGCTGGGACTAGCGGGAGCCTATACCTGTTCTTC.

The rearrangement uses TRBV6-2 or TRBV6-3 and TRBJ2-5, with 12 bases aligning to TRBD2. This CDR3 is 15 amino acids long. After removal of 5 bases from V and 5 bases from J, the junction contained 6 bases not matched to a gene. Germline assignment: CDR1 MNHEY and CDR2 SVGEGT. This CDR3 reads CASSLRLAGAETQYF. The CDR3 nucleotides read TGTGCCAGCAGTCTACGACTAGCGGGAGCGGAGACCCAGTACTTC.

In this sample, this clonotype turned up a few times. The chain carries TRBV5-1 and TRBJ2-3; the D gene is possibly TRBD2 (5 bases). V dropped 4 bases and J dropped 2 bases, with 11 bases sitting between them. The length of the CDR3 is 14 residues. Germline loops: CDR1 SGHRS, CDR2 YFSETQ. CDR3 sequence: CASSPERNTDTQYF. The DNA for the CDR3 is TGCGCCAGCAGCCCTGAGCGGAACACAGATACGCAGTATTTT.

This clonotype has just a few counts. The chain is built from TRBV6-2 or TRBV6-3 and TRBJ2-7; D gene ambiguous. This CDR3 contains 14 residues. From germline, CDR1 is MNHEY and CDR2 SVGEGT. With 6 bases removed from V and 1 base from J, the gap between germline ends came to 13 bases. The CDR3 nucleotides are TGTGCCAGCAGCGACTTGGGTCCATCCTACGAGCAGTACGTC. This sequence encodes CASSDLGPSYEQYV.

For the CDR3, the DNA is TGTGCCAGCAGCTTAGGGTTCTCTGGAAACACCATATATTTT. It encodes CASSLGFSGNTIYF. The rearrangement uses TRBV13 and TRBJ1-3; D is unclear. The CDR3 contains 14 residues. In germline, CDR1 is PRHDT, CDR2 FYEKMQ (reference sequence). The V and J ends lost 0 bases and 0 bases respectively, with 3 bases between them.

This clonotype occurred a few times. The chain has TRBV7-2 and TRBJ2-3; 13 nucleotides align to TRBD2. CDR3 length: 17 residues. Germline V gives CDR1 SGHTA, CDR2 FQGNSA. V gave up 2 bases and J gave up 5 bases; unmatched junction bases: 7. CDR3 amino acids: CASSLQAGTSGIDTQYF. The CDR3 bases are TGTGCCAGCAGCTTACAGGCAGGGACTAGCGGGATAGATACGCAGTATTTT.

This chain connects TRBV20-1 to TRBJ1-3; D uncertain. The CDR3 covers 13 residues. The V end lost 1 base, the J end lost 2 bases, and 6 bases lay between the germline ends. The V gene's germline CDR1 is DFQATT and CDR2 SNEGSKA (reference sequence). The CDR3, as DNA: TGCAGTGCTAGAGGAGAAGCTGGAAACACCATATATTTT. Translating gives CSARGEAGNTIYF.

This clonotype was found a few times. The V gene is TRBV7-3, the J gene TRBJ2-2; D unresolved. The germline gives CDR1 SGHTA, CDR2 FQGTGA. The V end lost 3 bases, the J end lost 1 base, and 9 bases lay between the germline ends. This CDR3 comprises 15 residues. CDR3 residues: CASSFNAGNTGELFF. The CDR3 nucleotides read TGTGCCAGCAGCTTCAATGCAGGGAACACCGGGGAGCTGTTTTTT.

This chain connects TRBV7-2 to TRBJ2-3, with D maybe TRBD2 (6 bases). From germline, CDR1 is SGHTA and CDR2 FQGNSA. The CDR3 extends over 14 amino acids. Trimming removed 8 bases at V and 2 bases at J, with 14 bases between. The CDR3 loop reads CASFRRDFTDTQYF. Written as DNA, the CDR3 is TGTGCCAGCTTCCGGAGGGACTTCACAGATACGCAGTATTTT.

This clonotype was found many times. The rearrangement links TRBV10-3 to TRBJ1-1, with a possible D match to TRBD1 (6 bases). CDR3 length equals 16 residues. CDR1 is ENHRY, CDR2 SYGVKD, per germline. Trimming took off 4 bases at V and 0 bases at J, with 15 bases between the two ends. The CDR3 DNA reads TGTGCCATCAGTGGGGGGGGCCCGCTACTGAACACTGAAGCTTTCTTT. Translating gives CAISGGGPLLNTEAFF.

This clonotype was seen more than once but under ten times. The chain links TRBV28 to TRBJ1-5, with D uncertain. The CDR3 length is 13 residues. Trimming cost V 1 base and J 9 bases, with 10 bases left between them. CDR1 MDHEN and CDR2 SYDVKM come from the germline V gene. CDR3: CASSLLGQRPQHF. CDR3 DNA sequence: TGTGCCAGCAGTTTATTAGGGCAGCGGCCCCAGCATTTT.

The rearrangement joins TRBV18 to TRBJ1-2; no clear D gene. The V gene lost 0 bases and the J gene lost 5 bases, with 7 bases spanning the gap. The V gene's germline CDR1 is KGHSH and CDR2 LQKENI. This CDR3 comprises 13 residues. CDR3 in DNA: TGTGCCAGCTCACCACCCTACCGGTATGGCTACACCTTC. Translation: CASSPPYRYGYTF.

This chain links TRBV5-4 with TRBJ2-3, with 9 bases fitting TRBD2. The V and J ends lost 2 bases and 3 bases, in that order; junction bases with no gene match: 7. Germline loops: CDR1 SGHNT, CDR2 YYREEE (reference sequence). The CDR3 covers 16 residues. Here the CDR3 DNA reads TGTGCCAGCAGCTTTTTCTTAGCGGGAGCGACAGATACGCAGTATTTT. It translates to CASSFFLAGATDTQYF.

This clonotype came up a few times. The rearrangement joins TRBV20-1 to TRBJ2-3, with TRBD2 identical over 9 bases. Germline V gives CDR1 DFQATT, CDR2 SNEGSKA (reference sequence). This CDR3 comprises 14 residues. Trimming removed 5 bases from V and 4 bases from J; junction bases left unmatched: 7. The CDR3 here is CSAHLAGLADTQYF. CDR3 in DNA: TGCAGTGCTCATCTAGCGGGATTGGCAGATACGCAGTATTTT.

This clonotype was seen a handful of times. The rearrangement links TRBV25-1 to TRBJ1-1; the D is unclear. The CDR3 extends over 13 amino acids. The V end lost 8 bases, the J end lost 6 bases, and 16 bases lay between the germline ends. Germline V gives CDR1 MGHDK, CDR2 SYGVNS. The CDR3 protein is CASGPTPMAEAFF. Here the CDR3 DNA reads TGTGCCAGCGGACCGACACCAATGGCTGAAGCTTTCTTT.

The chain recombines TRBV6-6 with TRBJ2-5, with 7 bases aligning to TRBD2. After removal of 7 bases from V and 5 bases from J, the junction contained 22 bases not matched to a gene. The length of the CDR3 is 18 residues. CDR1 is MNHNY, CDR2 SVGAGI, per germline (reference sequence). CDR3 bases: TGTGCCAGCACTAGACTAGCCCCAGGAGCCGGGAGTGCGGAGACCCAGTACTTC. The encoded protein is CASTRLAPGAGSAETQYF.

This chain joins TRBV4-2 and TRBJ2-7; 10 bases are shared with TRBD1. The CDR3 is 15 amino acids. Germline lookup yields CDR1 LGHNA and CDR2 YNFKEQ. Trimming at V came to 2 bases and at J to 7 bases, leaving 8 bases not matched to a gene. The CDR3: CASSQFGTGAGEQYF. CDR3 DNA sequence: TGTGCCAGCAGCCAATTCGGGACAGGGGCGGGGGAGCAGTACTTC.

Here the CDR3 DNA reads TGTGCCAGCAGCTTGAGAGGATCCGATAATTCACCCCTCCACTTT. Translation: CASSLRGSDNSPLHF. The J gene is TRBJ1-6, the V gene TRBV7-9; D is ambiguous. This CDR3 spans 15 amino acids. The germline V and J ends were trimmed by 3 bases and 5 bases, with 11 bases remaining between them. In germline, CDR1 is SEHNR, CDR2 FQNEAQ (reference sequence). The whole variable domain, filled in from reference TRBV7-9 and TRBJ1-6, reads DTGVSQNPRHKITKRGQNVTFRCDPISEHNRLYWYRQTLGQGPEFLTYFQNEAQLEKSRLLSDRFSAERPKGSFSTLEIQRTEQGDSAMYLCASSLRGSDNSPLHFGNGTRLTVT.

This clonotype occurred a few times. This chain joins TRBV29-1 and TRBJ2-7; 7 bases fit TRBD2. From germline, CDR1 is SQVTM and CDR2 ANQGSEA. With 4 bases clipped from V and 0 bases from J, the junction kept 3 bases outside the gene matches. CDR3 size: 13 residues. The CDR3 coding sequence is TGCAGCGTTGGGGGGGGAGACTCCTACGAGCAGTACTTC. This codes for CSVGGGDSYEQYF.

The chain couples TRBV7-2 to TRBJ1-1, with 10 nucleotides matching TRBD1. V lost 5 bases, J lost 1 base, and 4 bases stayed unmatched. CDR3 size: 15 residues. CDR1 is SGHTA and CDR2 is FQGNSA in the germline V gene. The CDR3 DNA is TGTGCCAGCAGCCCGGGGACAGGGGCGAACACTGAAGCTTTCTTT. Amino acids: CASSPGTGANTEAFF.

The chain is built from TRBV21-1 and TRBJ1-1; TRBD1, as called in the table, went unchecked against the DNA. TRBV21-1 is assigned pseudogene status. CDR3 length: 16 residues. CDR3 in DNA: TGTGCCAGCAGCAAAGTTGTGGTAGGGGCCGACACTGAAGCTTTCTTT. Translated: CASSKVVVGADTEAFF.

CDR3 amino acids: CASSPITLIGELDEQFF. The CDR3 DNA follows: TGTGCCAGCTCACCGATTACATTGATAGGAGAATTGGATGAGCAGTTCTTC. V gene TRBV18 combines with J gene TRBJ2-1; D is unresolved. Germline V CDR1 and CDR2: KGHSH, LQKENI. V was shortened by 3 bases and J by 8 bases, with 23 bases between the two germline ends. This CDR3 is 17 amino acids long.

This clonotype was detected once. The gene calls are TRBV10-3 and TRBJ1-1; no definite D call. CDR3 length: 13 residues. V was cut by 9 bases and J by 3 bases, with 14 bases left in between. CDR1 is ENHRY and CDR2 is SYGVKD in the germline V gene. As DNA, the CDR3 is TGTGCCATTTCCAGAGGTGAGGACACTGAAGCTTTCTTT. Amino acids: CAISRGEDTEAFF.

This clonotype was picked up a small number of times. The J gene is TRBJ2-3, the V gene TRBV7-2; TRBD2 agrees at 14 bases. The V gene's germline CDR1 is SGHTA and CDR2 FQGNSA. Losses at the gene ends were 5 bases for V and 6 bases for J; bases not matched to a gene: 10. There are 17 residues in the CDR3. CDR3 sequence reads: CASSPAGTSGRWDTQYF. For the CDR3, the DNA is TGTGCCAGCAGCCCCGCCGGGACTAGCGGGAGATGGGATACGCAGTATTTT.